This T cell receptor beta chain was recorded in a study of regulatory T cells in long-lasting Graves disease. Trimming stripped 7 bases from V and 0 bases from J, with 15 bases between. CDR3 length: 15 residues. CDR1 SGHTA and CDR2 FQGNSA come from the germline V gene. Relying on iRepertoire HTBI primers and Arm-PCR of CDR3 regions, the team built TCR beta libraries. In TCRdb, the multiplex PCR reads were re-called with MiXCR into one record per CDR3 protein. The profile shows about 660,000 distinct CDR3 sequences, around 32% of them singletons. The time point: persistent/refractory GD, antithyroid drugs over 5 years with positive TRAb. From RNA extracted from PBMCs, the TCR library was made.

The receptor's source is a female donor with Graves disease. The material sequenced was peripheral blood mononuclear cells (PBMCs), taken when the disease was refractory, from a patient treated with antithyroid drugs. The chain uses TRBV7-2 and TRBJ1-2, with D maybe TRBD1 (6 bases). The CDR3 DNA is TGTGCCAGCACCACAAAAGACAGGCCTAACTATGGCTACACCTTC. Translating gives CASTTKDRPNYGYTF. Full variable domain (rest looked up from reference TRBV7-2 and TRBJ1-2): GAGVSQSPSNKVTEKGKDVELRCDPISGHTALYWYRQSLGQGLEFLIYFQGNSAPDKSGLPSDRFSAERTGGSVSTLTIQRTQQEDSAVYLCASTTKDRPNYGYTFGSGTRLTVV.